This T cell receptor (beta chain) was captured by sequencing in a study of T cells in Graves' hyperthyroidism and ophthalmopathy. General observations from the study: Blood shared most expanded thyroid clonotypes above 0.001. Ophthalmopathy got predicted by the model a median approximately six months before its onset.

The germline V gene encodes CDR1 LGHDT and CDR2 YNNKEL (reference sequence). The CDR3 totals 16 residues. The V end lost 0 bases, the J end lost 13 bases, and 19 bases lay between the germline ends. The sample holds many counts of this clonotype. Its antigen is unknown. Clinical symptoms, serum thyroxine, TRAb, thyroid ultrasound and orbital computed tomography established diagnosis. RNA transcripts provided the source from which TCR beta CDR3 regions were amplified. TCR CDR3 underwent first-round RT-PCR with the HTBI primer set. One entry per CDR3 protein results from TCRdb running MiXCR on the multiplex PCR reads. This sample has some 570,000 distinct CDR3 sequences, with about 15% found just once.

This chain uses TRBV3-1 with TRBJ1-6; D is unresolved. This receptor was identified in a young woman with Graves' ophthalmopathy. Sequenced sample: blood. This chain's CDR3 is CASSQEVFGRGSPLHF. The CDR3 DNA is TGTGCCAGCAGCCAAGAGGTCTTCGGACGCGGGTCGCCCCTCCACTTT.